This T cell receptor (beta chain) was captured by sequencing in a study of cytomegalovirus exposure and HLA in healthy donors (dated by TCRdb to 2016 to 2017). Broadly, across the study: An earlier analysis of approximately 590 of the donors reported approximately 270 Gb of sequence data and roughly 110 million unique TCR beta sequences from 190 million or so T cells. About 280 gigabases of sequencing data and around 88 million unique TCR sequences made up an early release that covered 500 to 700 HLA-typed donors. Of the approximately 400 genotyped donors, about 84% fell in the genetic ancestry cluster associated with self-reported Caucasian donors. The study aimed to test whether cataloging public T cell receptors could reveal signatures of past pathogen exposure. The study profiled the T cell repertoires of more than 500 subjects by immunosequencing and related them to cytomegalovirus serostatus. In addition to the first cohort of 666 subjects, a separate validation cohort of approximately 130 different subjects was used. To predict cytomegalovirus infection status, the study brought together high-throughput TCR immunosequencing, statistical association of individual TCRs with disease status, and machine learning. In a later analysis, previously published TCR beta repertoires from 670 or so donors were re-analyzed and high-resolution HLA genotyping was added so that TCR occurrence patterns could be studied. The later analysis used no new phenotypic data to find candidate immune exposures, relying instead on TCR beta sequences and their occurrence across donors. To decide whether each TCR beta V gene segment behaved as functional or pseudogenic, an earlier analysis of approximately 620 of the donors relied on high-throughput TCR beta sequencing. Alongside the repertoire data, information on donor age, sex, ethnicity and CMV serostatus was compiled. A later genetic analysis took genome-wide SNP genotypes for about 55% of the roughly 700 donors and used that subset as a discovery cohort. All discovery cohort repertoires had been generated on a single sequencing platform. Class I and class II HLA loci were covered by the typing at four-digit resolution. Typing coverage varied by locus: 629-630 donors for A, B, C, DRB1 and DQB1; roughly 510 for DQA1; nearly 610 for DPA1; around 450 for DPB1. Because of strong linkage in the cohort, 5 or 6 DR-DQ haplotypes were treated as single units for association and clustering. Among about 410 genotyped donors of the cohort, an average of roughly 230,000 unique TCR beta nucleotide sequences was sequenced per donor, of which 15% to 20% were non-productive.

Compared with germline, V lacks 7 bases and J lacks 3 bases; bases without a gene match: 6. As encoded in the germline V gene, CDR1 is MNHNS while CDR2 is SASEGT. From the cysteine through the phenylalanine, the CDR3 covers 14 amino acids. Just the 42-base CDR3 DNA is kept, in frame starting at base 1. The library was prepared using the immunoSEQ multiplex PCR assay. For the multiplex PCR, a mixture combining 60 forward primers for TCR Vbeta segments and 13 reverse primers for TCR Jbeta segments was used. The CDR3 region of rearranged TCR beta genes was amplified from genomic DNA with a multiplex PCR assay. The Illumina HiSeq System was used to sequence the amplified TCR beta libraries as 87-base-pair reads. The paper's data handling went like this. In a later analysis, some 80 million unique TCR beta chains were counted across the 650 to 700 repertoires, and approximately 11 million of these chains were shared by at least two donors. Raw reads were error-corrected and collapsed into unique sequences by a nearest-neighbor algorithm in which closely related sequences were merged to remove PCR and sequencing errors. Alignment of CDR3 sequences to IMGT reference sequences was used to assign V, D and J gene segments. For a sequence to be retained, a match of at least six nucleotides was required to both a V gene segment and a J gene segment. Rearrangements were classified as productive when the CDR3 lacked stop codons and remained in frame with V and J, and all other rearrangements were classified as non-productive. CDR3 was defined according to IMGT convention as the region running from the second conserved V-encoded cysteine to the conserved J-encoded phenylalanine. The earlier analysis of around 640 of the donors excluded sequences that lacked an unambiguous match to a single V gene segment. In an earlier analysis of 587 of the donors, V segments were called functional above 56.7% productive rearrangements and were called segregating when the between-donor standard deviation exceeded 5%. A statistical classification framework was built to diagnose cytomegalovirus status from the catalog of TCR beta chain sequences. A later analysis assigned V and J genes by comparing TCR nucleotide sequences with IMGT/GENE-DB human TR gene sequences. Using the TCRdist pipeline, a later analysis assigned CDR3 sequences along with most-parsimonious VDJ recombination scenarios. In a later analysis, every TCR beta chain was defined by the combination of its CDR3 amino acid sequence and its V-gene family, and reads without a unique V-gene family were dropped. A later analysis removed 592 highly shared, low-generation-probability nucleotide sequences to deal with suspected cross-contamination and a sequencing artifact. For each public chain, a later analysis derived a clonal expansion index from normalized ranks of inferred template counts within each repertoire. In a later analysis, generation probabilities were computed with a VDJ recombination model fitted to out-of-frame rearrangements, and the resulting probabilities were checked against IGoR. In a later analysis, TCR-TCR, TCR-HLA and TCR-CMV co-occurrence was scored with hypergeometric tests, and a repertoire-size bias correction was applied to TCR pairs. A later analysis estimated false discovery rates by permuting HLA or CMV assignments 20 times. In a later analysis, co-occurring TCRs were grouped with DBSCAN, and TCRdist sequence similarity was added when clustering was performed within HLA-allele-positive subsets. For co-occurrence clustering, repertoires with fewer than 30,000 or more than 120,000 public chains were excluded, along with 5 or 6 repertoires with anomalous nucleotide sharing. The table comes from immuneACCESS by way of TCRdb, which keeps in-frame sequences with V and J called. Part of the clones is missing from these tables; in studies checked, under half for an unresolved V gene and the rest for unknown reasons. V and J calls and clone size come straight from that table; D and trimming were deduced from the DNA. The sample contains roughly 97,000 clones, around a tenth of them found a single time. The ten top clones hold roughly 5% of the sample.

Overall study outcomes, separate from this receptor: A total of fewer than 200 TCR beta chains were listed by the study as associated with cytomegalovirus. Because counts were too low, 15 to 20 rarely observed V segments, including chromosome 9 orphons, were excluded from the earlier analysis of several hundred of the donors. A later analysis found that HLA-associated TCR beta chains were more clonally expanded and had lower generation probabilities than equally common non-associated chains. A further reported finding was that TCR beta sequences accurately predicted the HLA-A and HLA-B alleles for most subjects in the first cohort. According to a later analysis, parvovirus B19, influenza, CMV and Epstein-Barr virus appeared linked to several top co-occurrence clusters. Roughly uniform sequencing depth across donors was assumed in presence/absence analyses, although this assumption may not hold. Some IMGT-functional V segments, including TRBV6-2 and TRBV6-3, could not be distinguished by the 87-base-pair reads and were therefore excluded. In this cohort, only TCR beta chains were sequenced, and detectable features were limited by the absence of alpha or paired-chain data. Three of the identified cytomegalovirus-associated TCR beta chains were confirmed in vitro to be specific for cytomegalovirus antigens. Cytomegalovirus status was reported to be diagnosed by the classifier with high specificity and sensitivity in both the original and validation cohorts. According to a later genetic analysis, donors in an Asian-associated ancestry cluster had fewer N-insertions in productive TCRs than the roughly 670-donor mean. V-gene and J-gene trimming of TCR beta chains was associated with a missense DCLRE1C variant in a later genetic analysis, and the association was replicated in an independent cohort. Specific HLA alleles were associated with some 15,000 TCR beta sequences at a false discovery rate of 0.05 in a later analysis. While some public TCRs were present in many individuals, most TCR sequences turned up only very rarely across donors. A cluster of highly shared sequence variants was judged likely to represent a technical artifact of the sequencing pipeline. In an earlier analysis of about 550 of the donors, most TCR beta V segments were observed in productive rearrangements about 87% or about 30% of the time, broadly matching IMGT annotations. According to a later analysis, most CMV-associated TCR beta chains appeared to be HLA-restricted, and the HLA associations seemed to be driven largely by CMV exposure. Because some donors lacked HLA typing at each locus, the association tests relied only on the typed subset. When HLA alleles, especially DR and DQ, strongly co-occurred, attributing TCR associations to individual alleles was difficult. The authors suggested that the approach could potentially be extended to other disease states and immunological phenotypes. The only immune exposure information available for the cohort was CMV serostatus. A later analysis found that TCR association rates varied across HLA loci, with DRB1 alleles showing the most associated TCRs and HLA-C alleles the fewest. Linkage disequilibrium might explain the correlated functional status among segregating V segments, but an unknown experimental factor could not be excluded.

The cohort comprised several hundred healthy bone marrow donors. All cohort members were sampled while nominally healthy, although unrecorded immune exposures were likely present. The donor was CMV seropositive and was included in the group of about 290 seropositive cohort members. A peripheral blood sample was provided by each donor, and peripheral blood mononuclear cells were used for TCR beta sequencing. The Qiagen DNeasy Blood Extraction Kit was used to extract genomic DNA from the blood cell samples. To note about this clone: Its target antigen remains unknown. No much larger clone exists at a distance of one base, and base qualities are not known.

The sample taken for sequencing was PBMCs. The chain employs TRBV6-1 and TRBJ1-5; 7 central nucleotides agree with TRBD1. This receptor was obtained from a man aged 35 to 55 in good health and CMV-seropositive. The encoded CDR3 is CASNLGQDNQPQHF. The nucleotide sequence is TGTGCCAGCAACCTCGGACAGGACAATCAGCCCCAGCATTTT.